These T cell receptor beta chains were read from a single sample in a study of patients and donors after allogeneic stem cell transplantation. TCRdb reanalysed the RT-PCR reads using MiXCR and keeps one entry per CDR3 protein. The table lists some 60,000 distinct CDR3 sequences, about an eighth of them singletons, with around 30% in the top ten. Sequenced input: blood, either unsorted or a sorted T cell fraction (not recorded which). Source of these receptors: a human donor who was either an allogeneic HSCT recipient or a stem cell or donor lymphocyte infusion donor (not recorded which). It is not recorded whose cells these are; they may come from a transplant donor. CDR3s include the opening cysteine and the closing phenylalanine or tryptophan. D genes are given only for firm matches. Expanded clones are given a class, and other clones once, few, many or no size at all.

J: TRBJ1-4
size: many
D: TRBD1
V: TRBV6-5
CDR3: CASSYIVAGGGEKLFF
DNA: TGTGCCAGCAGTTACATTGTGGCTGGAGGGGGCGAGAAACTGTTTTTT

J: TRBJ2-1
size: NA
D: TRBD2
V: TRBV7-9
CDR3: CASSPRRSLAGGVYNEQFF
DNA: TGTGCCAGCAGCCCCCGGCGGTCACTAGCGGGAGGAGTGTACAATGAGCAGTTCTTC

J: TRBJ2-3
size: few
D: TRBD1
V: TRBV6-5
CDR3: CASSYRPRGTGGTDTQYF
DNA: TGTGCCAGCAGTTACCGACCCCGGGGGACAGGGGGTACAGATACGCAGTATTTT

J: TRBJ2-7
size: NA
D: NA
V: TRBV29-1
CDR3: CSVEGLDSLPSEQYF
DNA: TGCAGCGTTGAAGGACTCGACAGCCTACCCTCCGAGCAGTACTTC

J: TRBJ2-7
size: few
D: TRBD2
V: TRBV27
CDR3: CASRAGVLPFEQYF
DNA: TGTGCCAGCCGAGCGGGAGTACTACCCTTCGAGCAGTACTTC

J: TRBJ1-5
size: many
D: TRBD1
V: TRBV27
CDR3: CASSPDRVGNQPQHF
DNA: TGTGCCAGCAGTCCAGACAGGGTGGGCAATCAGCCCCAGCATTTT

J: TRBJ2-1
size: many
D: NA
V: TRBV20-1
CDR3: CSARVTESSYNEQFF
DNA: TGCAGTGCTAGAGTTACGGAGAGCTCCTACAATGAGCAGTTCTTC

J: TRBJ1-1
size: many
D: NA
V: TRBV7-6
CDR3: CASSLIQQANTEAFF
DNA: TGTGCCAGCAGCTTAATACAACAGGCGAACACTGAAGCTTTCTTT

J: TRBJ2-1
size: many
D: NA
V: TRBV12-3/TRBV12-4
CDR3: CASSLYGVGLLDNEQFF
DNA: TGTGCCAGCAGTTTATACGGTGTGGGACTCCTCGACAATGAGCAGTTCTTC

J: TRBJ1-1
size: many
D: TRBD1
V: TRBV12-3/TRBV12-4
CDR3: CASSRGQGAEAFF
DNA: TGTGCCAGCAGCCGGGGACAGGGGGCTGAAGCTTTCTTT

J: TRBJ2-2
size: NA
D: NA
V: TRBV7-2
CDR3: CASSLAKGPELFF
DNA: TGTGCCAGCAGCTTAGCGAAAGGTCCTGAGCTGTTTTTT

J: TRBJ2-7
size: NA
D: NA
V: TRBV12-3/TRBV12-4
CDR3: CASLFDTNYEQYF
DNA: TGTGCCAGTTTGTTCGACACGAACTACGAGCAGTACTTC

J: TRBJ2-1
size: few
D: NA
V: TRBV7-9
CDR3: CASRPGGGSYNEQFF
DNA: TGTGCCAGCAGGCCCGGAGGGGGATCCTACAATGAGCAGTTCTTC

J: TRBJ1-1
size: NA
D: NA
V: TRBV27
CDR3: CASRTQGTEAFF
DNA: TGTGCCAGTCGGACCCAGGGCACTGAAGCTTTCTTT

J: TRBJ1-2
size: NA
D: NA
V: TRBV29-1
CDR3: CSVEDSELGINGYTF
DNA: TGCAGCGTTGAAGATAGCGAGCTGGGGATCAATGGCTACACCTTC

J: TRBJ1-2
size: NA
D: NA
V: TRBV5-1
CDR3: CASSLLGRADYGYTF
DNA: TGCGCCAGCAGCCTGCTTGGCAGGGCTGACTATGGCTACACCTTC

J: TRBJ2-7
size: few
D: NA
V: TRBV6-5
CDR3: CASSFGSSSYEQYF
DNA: TGTGCCAGCAGCTTCGGATCCAGCTCCTACGAGCAGTACTTC

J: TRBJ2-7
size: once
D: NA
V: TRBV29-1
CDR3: CSVGRGGLLSYEQYF
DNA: TGCAGCGTTGGCCGAGGGGGACTACTCTCCTACGAGCAGTACTTC

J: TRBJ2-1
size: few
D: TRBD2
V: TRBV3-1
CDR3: CASSTPLAGGKYNEQFF
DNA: TGTGCCAGCAGCACCCCCTTAGCGGGAGGAAAGTACAATGAGCAGTTCTTC

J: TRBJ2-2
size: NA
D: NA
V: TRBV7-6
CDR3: CASSQLPHSVEAGELFF
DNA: TGTGCCAGCAGCCAACTCCCCCATAGCGTTGAAGCAGGGGAGCTGTTTTTT

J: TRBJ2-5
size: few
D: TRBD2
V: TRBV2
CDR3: CASSEASGSEETQYF
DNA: TGTGCCAGCAGTGAGGCTAGCGGGAGTGAAGAGACCCAGTACTTC

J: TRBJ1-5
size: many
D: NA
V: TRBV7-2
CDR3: CASSFSEQPYQPQHF
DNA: TGTGCCAGCAGCTTTTCGGAACAGCCTTATCAGCCCCAGCATTTT

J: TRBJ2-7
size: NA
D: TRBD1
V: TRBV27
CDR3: CASSLYPGQGTSYEQYF
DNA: TGTGCCAGCAGTTTATACCCCGGACAGGGGACCTCCTACGAGCAGTACTTC

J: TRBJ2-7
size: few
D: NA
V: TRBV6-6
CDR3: CASFIGRGVYEQYF
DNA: TGTGCCAGCTTCATTGGACGCGGAGTCTACGAGCAGTACTTC

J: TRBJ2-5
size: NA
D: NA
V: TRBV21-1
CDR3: CASSKFLGTQYF
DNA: TGTGCCAGCAGCAAATTTCTAGGGACCCAGTACTTC

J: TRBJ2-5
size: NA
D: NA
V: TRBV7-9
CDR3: CASSSEGLYQETQYF
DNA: TGTGCCAGCAGCTCCGAAGGACTGTACCAAGAGACCCAGTACTTC

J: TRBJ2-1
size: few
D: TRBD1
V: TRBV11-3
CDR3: CASSFPAGTAFNEQFF
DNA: TGTGCCAGCAGCTTCCCCGCCGGGACAGCCTTCAATGAGCAGTTCTTC

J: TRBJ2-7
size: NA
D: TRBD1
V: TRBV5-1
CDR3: CASSFGQDSYEQYF
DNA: TGCGCCAGCAGCTTCGGACAGGACTCCTACGAGCAGTACTTC

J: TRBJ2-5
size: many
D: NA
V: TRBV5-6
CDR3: CASRAGPQETQYF
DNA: TGTGCCAGCAGAGCGGGCCCCCAAGAGACCCAGTACTTC

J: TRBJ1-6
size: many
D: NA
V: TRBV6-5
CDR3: CASRAKYNSPLHF
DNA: TGTGCCAGCAGGGCTAAATATAATTCACCCCTCCACTTT

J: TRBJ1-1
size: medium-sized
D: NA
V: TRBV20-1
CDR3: CSARTTNTEAFF
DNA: TGCAGTGCCCGCACAACGAACACTGAAGCTTTCTTT

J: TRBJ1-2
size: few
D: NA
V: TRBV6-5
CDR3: CATRKADYGYTF
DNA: TGTGCCACCCGGAAGGCTGACTATGGCTACACCTTC

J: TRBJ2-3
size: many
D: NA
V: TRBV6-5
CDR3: CASSLQRSTDTQYF
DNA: TGTGCCAGCAGCCTACAGCGGTCCACAGATACGCAGTATTTT

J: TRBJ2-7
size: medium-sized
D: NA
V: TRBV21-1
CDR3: CASSNSWISYEQYF
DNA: TGTGCCAGCAGCAACTCATGGATTTCCTACGAGCAGTACTTC

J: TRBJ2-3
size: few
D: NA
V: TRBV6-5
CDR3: CASSFSYKTSTDTQYF
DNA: TGTGCCAGCAGTTTCAGCTACAAGACTAGCACAGATACGCAGTATTTT

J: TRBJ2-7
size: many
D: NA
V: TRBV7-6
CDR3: CASSSSGHYEQYF
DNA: TGTGCCAGCAGCTCATCGGGACACTACGAGCAGTACTTC

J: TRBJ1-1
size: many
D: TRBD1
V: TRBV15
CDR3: CATSREDRGTEAFF
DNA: TGTGCCACCAGCAGAGAGGACAGGGGCACTGAAGCTTTCTTT

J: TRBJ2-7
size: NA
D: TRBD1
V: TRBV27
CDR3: CASSQQTGPPYEQYF
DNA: TGTGCCAGCAGTCAACAGACAGGGCCCCCCTACGAGCAGTACTTC

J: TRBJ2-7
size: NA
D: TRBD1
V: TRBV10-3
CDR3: CATSLPGTAFYEQYF
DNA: TGTGCCACCTCTCTCCCCGGGACAGCCTTCTACGAGCAGTACTTC

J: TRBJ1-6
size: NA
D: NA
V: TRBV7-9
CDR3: CASSPETVNNSPLHF
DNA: TGTGCCAGCAGCCCGGAGACAGTGAACAATTCACCCCTCCACTTT

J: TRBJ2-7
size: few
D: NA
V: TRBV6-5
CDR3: CASSSSGSEYF
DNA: TGTGCCAGCAGTTCCTCCGGGAGTGAGTACTTC

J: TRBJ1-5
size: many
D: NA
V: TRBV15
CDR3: CATSRDPHGGQPQHF
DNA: TGTGCCACCAGCAGAGATCCCCATGGAGGCCAGCCCCAGCATTTT

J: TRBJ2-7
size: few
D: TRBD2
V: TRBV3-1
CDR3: CASSQYTSARTYEQYF
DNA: TGTGCCAGCAGCCAGTATACTAGCGCAAGAACCTACGAGCAGTACTTC

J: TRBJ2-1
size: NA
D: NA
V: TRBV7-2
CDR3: CASIERESYNEQFF
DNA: TGTGCCAGCATCGAAAGGGAGTCCTACAATGAGCAGTTCTTC

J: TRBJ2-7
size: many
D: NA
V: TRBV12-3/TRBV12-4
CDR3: CASSLKYPGPLYEQYF
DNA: TGTGCCAGCAGTTTAAAGTATCCAGGGCCCCTCTACGAGCAGTACTTC

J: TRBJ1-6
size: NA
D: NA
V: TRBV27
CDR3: CASSPGSSSYNSPLHF
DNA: TGTGCCAGCAGTCCAGGGTCTTCCTCTTACAATTCACCCCTCCACTTT

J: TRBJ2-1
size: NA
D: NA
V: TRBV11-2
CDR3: CASSFRVNNEQFF
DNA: TGTGCCAGCAGCTTTCGTGTGAACAATGAGCAGTTCTTC

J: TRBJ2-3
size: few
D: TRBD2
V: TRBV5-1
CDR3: CASSATSGTVEDTQYF
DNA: TGCGCCAGCAGCGCAACTAGCGGGACCGTCGAAGATACGCAGTATTTT

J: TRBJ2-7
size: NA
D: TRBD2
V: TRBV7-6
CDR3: CASSSSLRDYYEQYF
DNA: TGTGCCAGCAGCTCGTCTCTTAGGGACTACTACGAGCAGTACTTC

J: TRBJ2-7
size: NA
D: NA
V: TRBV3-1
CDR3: CASSQGWGLDSYEQYF
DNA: TGTGCCAGCAGCCAAGGGTGGGGACTGGATTCCTACGAGCAGTACTTC

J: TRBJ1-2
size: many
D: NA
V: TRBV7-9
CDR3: CASSLDFNYGYTF
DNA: TGTGCCAGCAGCTTAGACTTTAACTATGGCTACACCTTC